This T cell receptor beta chain emerged from a study of blood T cell repertoires in COVID-19. The CDR3 is made up of 15 amino acids. The germline CDR1 and CDR2 sequences are SGHRS and YFSETQ. The V segment lost 4 bases and the J segment 3 bases; nucleotides outside the gene matches: 4. This clone was found once. Sequencing used immunoSEQ multiplex PCR; TCRdb keeps in-frame clones, though not all of them. The sample yields roughly 170,000 clones, 75% to 90% seen once. This study enrolled people aged about 18 to 90 from about two dozen US geographic areas. Participant-given clinical history determined each cohort assignment. Donors of Cohort 3 who recovered were those that had two negative PCRs, clearance, or symptom resolution.

The chain combines TRBV5-1 with TRBJ1-6; 7 nucleotides align to TRBD1. Sample: PBMCs or T cells enriched from blood (not recorded which). The source is a woman aged 45-60 years who had recovered from COVID-19. The CDR3 here is CASSPQGLYNSPLHF. In DNA, the CDR3 is TGCGCCAGCAGCCCACAGGGGCTCTATAATTCACCCCTCCACTTT.